A single sample gave rise to the 23 T cell receptor beta chains below, sequenced in a study of T cells in Graves' hyperthyroidism and ophthalmopathy. Researchers amplified the TCR beta CDR3 regions from RNA transcripts. First-round RT-PCR with HTBI primers amplified the TCR CDR3 region. TCRdb re-called the multiplex PCR reads through MiXCR, storing one row per CDR3 protein. The sample consists of under 250,000 distinct CDR3 sequences, roughly 15% of them appearing once. The sample comprised blood. The source of these receptors is a man aged 50-60 years with Graves' hyperthyroidism.

This clonotype was seen a handful of times. The chain couples TRBV28 to TRBJ1-3, with 7 positions matching TRBD1. The CDR3 is 13 amino acids. In germline, CDR1 is MDHEN, CDR2 SYDVKM. With V trimmed by 4 bases and J by 8 bases, 5 bases remained unmatched. CDR3 sequence reads: CASSYFRGDTIYF. The CDR3 DNA sequence: TGTGCCAGCAGTTATTTCAGGGGGGACACCATATATTTT.

There are many counts of this clonotype. The CDR3 bases are TGTGCCAGCAGTTTAGACAGTGAAATAACAGATACGCAGTATTTT. This sequence encodes CASSLDSEITDTQYF. The J gene is TRBJ2-3, the V gene TRBV28; D perhaps matches TRBD1 (5 bases). CDR3 length: 15 amino acids. Trimming shortened V by 2 bases and J by 3 bases, and 12 bases separated the two germline ends. Germline CDR1 and CDR2: MDHEN and SYDVKM.

This clonotype has a count of ten or more. The chain carries TRBV20-1 and TRBJ2-5; TRBD2 agrees at 8 bases. Germline V gene lookup returns CDR1 DFQATT and CDR2 SNEGSKA (reference sequence). Losses at the gene ends were 3 bases for V and 2 bases for J; bases not matched to a gene: 2. The CDR3 is 13 residues long. CDR3 region: CSARREVQETQYF. The DNA of the CDR3 is TGCAGTGCTAGGCGGGAGGTTCAAGAGACCCAGTACTTC.

This clonotype was counted ten times or more. This chain connects TRBV28 to TRBJ2-3; 7 positions agree with TRBD1. Germline assignment: CDR1 MDHEN and CDR2 SYDVKM. J was trimmed by 0 bases and V by 6 bases; bases with no gene match: 6. The CDR3 length is 15 residues. The CDR3 region has the DNA TGTGCCAGCAGCCGCGACAGGGTCAGCACAGATACGCAGTATTTT. This encodes CASSRDRVSTDTQYF.

This clonotype has just a few counts. The rearrangement links TRBV4-2 to TRBJ2-7; the match to TRBD2 covers 9 bases. Unmatched junction bases numbered 13, after V lost 4 bases and J lost 3 bases. Germline V gives CDR1 LGHNA, CDR2 YNFKEQ. The CDR3 loop spans 17 amino acids. The CDR3: CASSRASGDPRGYEQYF. For the CDR3, the DNA is TGTGCCAGCAGCCGGGCTAGCGGGGACCCGCGGGGCTACGAGCAGTACTTC.

In nucleotides, the CDR3 is TGTGCCAGCAGCTTGGATCACAGCGGAATCTATGGCTACACCTTC. It translates to CASSLDHSGIYGYTF. This chain joins TRBV7-3 and TRBJ1-2; D is unresolved. This CDR3 has 15 residues. Germline lookup yields CDR1 SGHTA and CDR2 FQGTGA. Trimming took off 3 bases at V and 4 bases at J, with 15 bases between the two ends.

This clonotype has a count of ten or more. The CDR3 reads CASRDWTFRQYF. The CDR3 DNA is TGTGCCAGCCGGGACTGGACGTTCCGCCAGTACTTC. This rearrangement joins TRBV3-1 to TRBJ2-5; the D gene is possibly TRBD2 (6 bases). The length of the CDR3 is 12 residues. Germline lookup yields CDR1 LGHDT and CDR2 YNNKEL (reference sequence). V was trimmed by 8 bases and J by 10 bases, leaving 17 bases between them.

The chain couples TRBV6-2 or TRBV6-3 to TRBJ2-7; the D is unclear. The CDR3 is made up of 12 amino acids. Germline V gene lookup returns CDR1 MNHEY and CDR2 SVGEGT. V gave up 5 bases and J gave up 3 bases, with 8 bases separating them. This CDR3 reads CASSTHSYEQYF. CDR3 DNA: TGTGCCAGCAGTACGCACAGCTACGAGCAGTACTTC.

At least ten counts were recorded for this clonotype. The chain employs TRBV3-1 and TRBJ1-1, with D perhaps TRBD1 (5 bases). The CDR3 runs 12 residues. Germline V gene data show CDR1 as LGHDT and CDR2 as YNNKEL (reference sequence). Trimming stripped 8 bases from V and 14 bases from J, with 21 bases between. The CDR3 region has the DNA TGTGCCAGCTCCGAACCTCGGGGCGCCAACTTCTTT. Its protein product is CASSEPRGANFF.

This clonotype was seen many times. The J gene is TRBJ2-1, the V gene TRBV29-1, with unresolved D. Trimming stripped 0 bases from V and 4 bases from J, with 13 bases between. Germline V gives CDR1 SQVTM, CDR2 ANQGSEA. The CDR3 runs to 15 residues. The CDR3 DNA reads as TGCAGCGTTGAAGATATAGGACCTACTTACAATGAGCAGTTCTTC. Its translation: CSVEDIGPTYNEQFF.

This clonotype has a count of ten or more. The rearrangement uses TRBV2 and TRBJ2-2; no reliable D call. Trimming took off 8 bases at V and 3 bases at J, with 13 bases between the two ends. This CDR3 is built from 14 residues. Per the germline V gene, CDR1 is SNHLY and CDR2 is FYNNEI. CDR3 residues: CASLRTADTGELFF. For the CDR3, the DNA is TGTGCCAGCTTACGGACGGCGGACACCGGGGAGCTGTTTTTT.

This clonotype appeared a few times. This chain uses TRBV20-1 with TRBJ2-5, with D hard to call. CDR1 DFQATT and CDR2 SNEGSKA come from the germline V gene (reference sequence). CDR3 length equals 13 residues. The ends were cut back, 3 bases at V and 3 bases at J, with 11 bases in the middle. The CDR3 coding sequence is TGCAGTGCTAGTGAGCCGATGAAAGAGACCCAGTACTTC. Its translation: CSASEPMKETQYF.

The chain recombines TRBV24-1 with TRBJ2-6; D gene unclear. CDR1 and CDR2 (germline): KGHDR, SFDVKD. Trimming removed 3 bases at V and 0 bases at J, with 14 bases between. This CDR3 contains 18 residues. As DNA, the CDR3 is TGTGCCACCAGTGATGCTCCGGGTCGTAGCTCTGGGGCCAACGTCCTGACTTTC. Its translation: CATSDAPGRSSGANVLTF.

There are many counts of this clonotype. The chain employs TRBV5-1 and TRBJ2-5; D unresolved. The CDR3 covers 14 residues. Germline CDR1 reads SGHRS; CDR2 reads YFSETQ. Trimming cost V 2 bases and J 4 bases, with 12 bases left between them. In DNA form, the CDR3 reads TGCGCCAGCAGCTTACGGAAGGTAGGAGAGACCCAGTACTTC. Residues: CASSLRKVGETQYF.

This clonotype has a count of ten or more. The CDR3 region is CASSTGTSGRGDEQYF. The DNA for the CDR3 is TGTGCCAGCAGTACTGGGACTAGCGGGAGAGGCGACGAGCAGTACTTC. The V and J genes are TRBV25-1 and TRBJ2-7, with TRBD2 identical over 14 bases. V gave up 5 bases and J gave up 5 bases; unmatched junction bases: 8. CDR3 size: 16 residues. In germline, CDR1 is MGHDK, CDR2 SYGVNS.

This clonotype was counted ten times or more. The chain uses TRBV6-1 and TRBJ2-3, with 11 bases aligning to TRBD2. There are 15 residues in the CDR3. Germline lookup yields CDR1 MNHNS and CDR2 SASEGT. The V gene end was trimmed by 6 bases and the J gene end by 2 bases; junction bases not matched to a gene: 4. Here the CDR3 reads CASRQGLAVTDTQYF. The CDR3 DNA follows: TGTGCCAGCAGACAGGGACTAGCGGTCACAGATACGCAGTATTTT.

The table lists this clonotype with a few counts. CDR3 loop: CASSQGLAGGPAGELFF. CDR3 bases: TGTGCCAGCAGCCAAGGACTAGCGGGAGGGCCCGCCGGGGAGCTGTTTTTT. The chain recombines TRBV4-2 with TRBJ2-2, with TRBD2 matching over 14 bases. Trimming removed 1 base from V and 6 bases from J; junction bases left unmatched: 4. The germline V gene has CDR1 LGHNA and CDR2 YNFKEQ. The CDR3 covers 17 residues.

This clonotype showed up just a few times. This sequence joins TRBV10-3 and TRBJ2-5, with TRBD2 as a possible D gene (6 bases). The V end lost 9 bases, the J end lost 2 bases, and 13 bases lay between the germline ends. Germline V gives CDR1 ENHRY, CDR2 SYGVKD. CDR3 size: 13 residues. This CDR3 reads CAIGTQVQETQYF. The CDR3 DNA reads as TGTGCCATAGGGACTCAGGTACAAGAGACCCAGTACTTC.

This sequence joins TRBV30 and TRBJ2-5, with 7 bases lining up with TRBD1. Trimming removed 5 bases from V and 4 bases from J; junction bases left unmatched: 7. This CDR3 contains 13 residues. Germline CDR1 GTSNPN, CDR2 SVGIG (reference sequence). CDR3 nucleotides: TGTGCCTGGGACACAGGGGAGCCAGAGACCCAGTACTTC. This translates into CAWDTGEPETQYF.

This clonotype has just a few counts. The genes are TRBV9 and TRBJ1-2, with D hard to call. The CDR3 totals 14 residues. From germline, CDR1 is SGDLS and CDR2 YYNGEE. Trimming took 2 bases from V and 2 from J, leaving 10 bases between them. The CDR3 sequence is CASSVATLNYGYTF. The CDR3 DNA follows: TGTGCCAGCAGCGTCGCGACATTGAACTATGGCTACACCTTC. Variable domain in full (rest from reference TRBV9 and TRBJ1-2): DSGVTQTPKHLITATGQRVTLRCSPRSGDLSVYWYQQSLDQGLQFLIQYYNGEERAKGNILERFSAQQFPDLHSELNLSSLELGDSALYFCASSVATLNYGYTFGSGTRLTVV.

The sample holds many counts of this clonotype. The chain is built from TRBV2 and TRBJ2-5; 8 bases are shared with TRBD2. J gave up 5 bases and V 7 bases, and 12 bases lay outside the gene matches. Germline loops: CDR1 SNHLY, CDR2 FYNNEI. The CDR3 contains 15 residues. CDR3 loop: CASKPGRARWETQYF. The CDR3 bases are TGTGCCAGCAAACCCGGGAGGGCCAGGTGGGAGACCCAGTACTTC. The full variable domain, its missing parts supplied by reference TRBV2 and TRBJ2-5, is EPEVTQTPSHQVTQMGQEVILRCVPISNHLYFYWYRQILGQKVEFLVSFYNNEISEKSEIFDDQFSVERPDGSNFTLKIRSTKLEDSAMYFCASKPGRARWETQYFGPGTRLLVL.

The gene calls are TRBV3-1 and TRBJ1-3, with D perhaps TRBD1 (5 bases). Trimming left V 2 bases short and J 4 bases short, with 9 bases between. Germline V CDR1 and CDR2: LGHDT, YNNKEL (reference sequence). There are 14 residues in the CDR3. The DNA of the CDR3 is TGTGCCAGCAGCCAATCAGGGTCCGGAAACACCATATATTTT. This codes for CASSQSGSGNTIYF.

This chain links TRBV28 with TRBJ2-7; D unresolved. Germline V gene lookup returns CDR1 MDHEN and CDR2 SYDVKM. CDR3 length: 14 amino acids. V lost 3 bases to trimming and J lost 2 bases, with 11 bases between them. The CDR3 nucleotides read TGTGCCAGCAGTTTCGATAGGGCCCCCTACGAGCAGTACTTC. Translated, it gives CASSFDRAPYEQYF.